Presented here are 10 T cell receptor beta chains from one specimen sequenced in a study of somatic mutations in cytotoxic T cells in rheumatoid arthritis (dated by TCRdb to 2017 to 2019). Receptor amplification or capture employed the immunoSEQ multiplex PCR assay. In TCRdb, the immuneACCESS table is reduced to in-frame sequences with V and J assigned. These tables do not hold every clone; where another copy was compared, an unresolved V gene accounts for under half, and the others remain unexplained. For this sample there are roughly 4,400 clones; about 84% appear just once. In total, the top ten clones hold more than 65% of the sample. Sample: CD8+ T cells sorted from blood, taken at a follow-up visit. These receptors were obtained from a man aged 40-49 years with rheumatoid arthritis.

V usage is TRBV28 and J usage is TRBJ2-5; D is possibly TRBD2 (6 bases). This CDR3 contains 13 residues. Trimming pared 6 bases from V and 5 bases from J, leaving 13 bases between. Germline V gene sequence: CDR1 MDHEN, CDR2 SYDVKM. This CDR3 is CASSPEGVETQYF. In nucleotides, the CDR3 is TGTGCCAGCAGCCCGGAGGGAGTCGAGACCCAGTACTTC.

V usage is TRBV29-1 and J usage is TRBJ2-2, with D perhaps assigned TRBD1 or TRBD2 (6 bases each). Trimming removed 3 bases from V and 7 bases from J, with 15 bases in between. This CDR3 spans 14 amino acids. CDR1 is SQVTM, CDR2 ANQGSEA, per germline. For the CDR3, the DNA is TGCAGCGTTGAGGGCCGGGGGCAGGGCGGGGAGCTGTTTTTT. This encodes CSVEGRGQGGELFF.

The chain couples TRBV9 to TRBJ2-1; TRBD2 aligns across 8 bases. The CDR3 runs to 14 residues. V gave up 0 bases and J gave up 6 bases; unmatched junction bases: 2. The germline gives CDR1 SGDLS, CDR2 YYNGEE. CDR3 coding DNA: TGTGCCAGCAGCGTAGGCGGGGGGCGCAATGAGCAGTTCTTC. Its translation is CASSVGGGRNEQFF.

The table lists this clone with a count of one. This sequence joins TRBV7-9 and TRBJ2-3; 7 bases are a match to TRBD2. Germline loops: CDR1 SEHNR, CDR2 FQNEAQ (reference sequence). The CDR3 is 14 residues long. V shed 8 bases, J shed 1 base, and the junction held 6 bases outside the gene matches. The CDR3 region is CASVRELGTDTQYF. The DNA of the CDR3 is TGTGCCAGCGTGCGGGAGCTGGGCACAGATACGCAGTATTTT.

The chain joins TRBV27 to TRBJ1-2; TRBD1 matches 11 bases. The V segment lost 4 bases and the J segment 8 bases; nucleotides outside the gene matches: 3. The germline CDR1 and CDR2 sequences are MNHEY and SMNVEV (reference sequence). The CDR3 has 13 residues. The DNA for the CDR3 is TGTGCCAGCAGTTGGGACAGGGGGAGCGGCTACACCTTC. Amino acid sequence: CASSWDRGSGYTF.

As DNA, the CDR3 is TGTGCCAGCAGCCAAGATCCGGGGACGGGGGCCGAGCAGTACTTC. Its translation: CASSQDPGTGAEQYF. The chain couples TRBV4-2 to TRBJ2-7, with D perhaps being TRBD1 or TRBD2 (6 bases each). Between the trimmed V and J ends, which lost 0 bases and 6 bases, there was a span of 15 bases. Per germline, CDR1 LGHNA and CDR2 YNFKEQ. This CDR3 is 15 amino acids long.

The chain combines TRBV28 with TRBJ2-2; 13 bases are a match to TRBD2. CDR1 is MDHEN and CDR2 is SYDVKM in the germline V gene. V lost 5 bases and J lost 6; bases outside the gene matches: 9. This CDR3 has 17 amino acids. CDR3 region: CASSPSSGLAGPGELFF. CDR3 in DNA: TGTGCCAGCAGTCCCTCCTCGGGACTAGCGGGACCCGGGGAGCTGTTTTTT.

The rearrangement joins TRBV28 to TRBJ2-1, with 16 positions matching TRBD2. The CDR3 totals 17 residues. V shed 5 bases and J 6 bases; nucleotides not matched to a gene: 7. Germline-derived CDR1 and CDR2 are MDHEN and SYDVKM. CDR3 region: CASSPGTSGRAGNEQFF. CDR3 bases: TGTGCCAGCAGTCCCGGGACTAGCGGGAGGGCCGGCAATGAGCAGTTCTTC.

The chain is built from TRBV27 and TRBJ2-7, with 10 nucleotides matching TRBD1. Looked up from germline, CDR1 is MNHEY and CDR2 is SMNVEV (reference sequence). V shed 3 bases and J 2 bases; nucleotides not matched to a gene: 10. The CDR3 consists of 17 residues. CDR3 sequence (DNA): TGTGCCAGCAGTTTGTCCTGGGGGGACAGGGGTACCTACGAGCAGTACTTC. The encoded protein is CASSLSWGDRGTYEQYF.

The DNA of the CDR3 is TGTGCCAGCAGCAACAGGGAGATAGCGAATTCACCCCTCCACTTT. Protein sequence: CASSNREIANSPLHF. The chain is built from TRBV5-4 and TRBJ1-6; maybe TRBD1 (6 bases). The CDR3 runs to 15 residues. The V gene lost 4 bases and the J gene lost 7 bases, with 15 bases spanning the gap. Germline V gene lookup returns CDR1 SGHNT and CDR2 YYREEE (reference sequence).